The clone carrying this T cell receptor (beta chain) was seen a handful of times. What it recognizes is unknown. Generated by immunoSEQ multiplex PCR, the TCRdb table keeps only in-frame clones and is missing some. Of roughly 120,000 clones listed, approximately 85% are singletons. Per the germline V gene, CDR1 is LNHDA and CDR2 is SQIVND (reference sequence). The V end lost 6 bases, the J end lost 5 bases, and 8 bases lay between the germline ends. The length of the CDR3 is 12 residues. This record belongs to a study of T cell responses to AZD1222 COVID-19 vaccine. Study-level background: Doses given second, at about 4 or about 12 weeks, were pooled.

General study results and limits: Unmutated variant regions reportedly attract nearly half of all spike-specific TCRs. Vaccination with two AZD1222 doses was followed by a rise in Spike-specific TCR breadth and depth. Donors in the cohort were predominantly white British and more often female, and clonal diversity was possibly underestimated.

The clonotype was recovered from an adult in good health. The chain links TRBV19 to TRBJ2-4; possible D gene TRBD1, 5 bases. Source: peripheral blood, taken on day 0 of AZD1222 vaccination. CDR3 loop: CASSRVENIQYF. CDR3 bases: TGTGCCAGTAGCAGGGTCGAAAACATTCAGTACTTC.